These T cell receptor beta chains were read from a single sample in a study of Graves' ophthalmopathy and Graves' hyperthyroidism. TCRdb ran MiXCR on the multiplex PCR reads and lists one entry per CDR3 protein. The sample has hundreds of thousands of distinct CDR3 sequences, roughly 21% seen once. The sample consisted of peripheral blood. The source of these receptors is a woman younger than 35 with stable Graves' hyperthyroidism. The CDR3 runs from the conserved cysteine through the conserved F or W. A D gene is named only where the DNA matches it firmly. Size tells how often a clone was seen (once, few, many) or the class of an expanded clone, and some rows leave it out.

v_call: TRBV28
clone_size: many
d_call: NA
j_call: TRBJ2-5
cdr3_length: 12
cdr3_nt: TGTGCCAGCAGTTTCTCCCAAGAGACCCAGTACTTC
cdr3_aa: CASSFSQETQYF

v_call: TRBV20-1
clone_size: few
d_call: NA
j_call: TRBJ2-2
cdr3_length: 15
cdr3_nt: TGCAGTGCTAGAGCCTCGGGGGCCGGGACCGGGGAGCTGTTTTTT
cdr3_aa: CSARASGAGTGELFF

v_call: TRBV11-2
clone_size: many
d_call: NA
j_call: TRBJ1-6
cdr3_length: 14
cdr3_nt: TGTGCCAGCAGCTTAGGGGATTTTAATTCACCCCTCCACTTT
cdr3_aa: CASSLGDFNSPLHF

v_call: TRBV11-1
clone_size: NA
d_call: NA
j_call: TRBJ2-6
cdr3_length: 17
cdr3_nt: TGTGCCAGCAGCTTAGGGGACACCCTCTCTGGGGCCAACGTCCTGACTTTC
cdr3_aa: CASSLGDTLSGANVLTF

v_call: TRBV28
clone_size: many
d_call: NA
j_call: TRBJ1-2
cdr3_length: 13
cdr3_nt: TGTGCCCTTCGGCCCGAGGGAGGGTATGGCTACACCTTC
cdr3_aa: CALRPEGGYGYTF

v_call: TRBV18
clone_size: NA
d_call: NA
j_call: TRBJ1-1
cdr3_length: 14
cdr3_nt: TGTGCCAGCTCACCGAAGAGAGAGAACACTGAAGCTTTCTTT
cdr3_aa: CASSPKRENTEAFF

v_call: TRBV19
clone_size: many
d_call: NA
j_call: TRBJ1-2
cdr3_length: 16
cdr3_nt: TGTGCCAGTAGTATAGCGACGGCTCTGGGTTACTATGGCTACACCTTC
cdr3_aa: CASSIATALGYYGYTF

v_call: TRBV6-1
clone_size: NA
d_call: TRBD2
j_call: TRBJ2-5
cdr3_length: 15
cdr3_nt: TGTGCCAGCAGTAGCATAGCGGGAGTTGGGGAGACCCAGTACTTC
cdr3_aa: CASSSIAGVGETQYF

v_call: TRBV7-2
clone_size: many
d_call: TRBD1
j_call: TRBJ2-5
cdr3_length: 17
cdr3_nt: TGTGCCAGCAGCAGTTACCGGGACAGGGGGCGCCGAGAGACCCAGTACTTC
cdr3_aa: CASSSYRDRGRRETQYF

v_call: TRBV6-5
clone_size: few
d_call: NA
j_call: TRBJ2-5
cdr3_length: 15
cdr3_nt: TGTGCCAGCAGTTCCAACTTCCCTAGTTCAGAGACCCAGTACTTC
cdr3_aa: CASSSNFPSSETQYF

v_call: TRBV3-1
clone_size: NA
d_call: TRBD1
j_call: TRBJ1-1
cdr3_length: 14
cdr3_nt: TGTGCCAGCAGCCAGACAGGGAAGAGAACTGAAGCTTTCTTT
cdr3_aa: CASSQTGKRTEAFF

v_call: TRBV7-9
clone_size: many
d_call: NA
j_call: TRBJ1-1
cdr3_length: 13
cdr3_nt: TGTGCCAGCAGCTTACAGGCCCACACTGAAGCTTTCTTT
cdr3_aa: CASSLQAHTEAFF